A single sample is the source of the 7 T cell receptor beta chains below, sequenced in a study of Graves' ophthalmopathy and Graves' hyperthyroidism. Amplification targeted the TCR beta CDR3 regions, with RNA transcripts as the source material. First-round RT-PCR used HTBI primers; second-round multiplex PCR followed. TCRdb reprocessed the multiplex PCR reads via MiXCR and lists one record per CDR3 protein. The repertoire holds about 700,000 distinct CDR3 sequences, with roughly two fifths as singletons. The material sequenced was peripheral blood. The receptor source for this set is an adult man with Graves' ophthalmopathy.

Concerning this clonotype: A much larger clone sits a single nucleotide away, making a read error possible. The chain recombines TRBV25-1 with TRBJ1-2; D might be TRBD1 (6 bases). CDR1 and CDR2 (germline): MGHDK, SYGVNS. This CDR3 contains 13 residues. Here the CDR3 reads CAGSYIQGHGYTF. The DNA for the CDR3 is TGTGCCGGCAGTTACATTCAGGGGCATGGCTACACCTTC.

This chain joins TRBV20-1 and TRBJ2-5; 11 bases are a match to TRBD2. CDR1 is DFQATT, CDR2 SNEGSKA, per germline (reference sequence). The CDR3 spans 16 residues. V trimming: 3 bases; J trimming: 1 base; junction bases outside the gene matches: 7. The CDR3 is CSASIGTSGSQETQYF. The CDR3 coding sequence is TGCAGTGCTAGTATCGGGACTAGCGGAAGCCAAGAGACCCAGTACTTC.

As to this clonotype: Without the conserved terminal phenylalanine or tryptophan, this CDR3 likely stems from a read error. The DNA is left out, because the CDR3 cannot be placed on it with certainty; the CDR3 is given as TCRdb lists it. Here the CDR3 reads CATQRQGVYEARHS. The chain employs TRBV10-3 and TRBJ1-6; no check of the table's D call, TRBD1, against the DNA was made. The CDR3 adds up to 14 amino acids, both ends counted. Looked up from germline, CDR1 is ENHRY and CDR2 is SYGVKD.

This chain connects TRBV12-3 or TRBV12-4 to TRBJ1-1; D possibly corresponds to TRBD1 (6 bases). The ends were cut back, 2 bases at V and 5 bases at J, with 15 bases in the middle. The CDR3 is 15 amino acids. CDR3 amino acids: CASSLMGGAGTEAFF. The DNA of the CDR3 is TGTGCCAGCAGTTTAATGGGGGGCGCCGGAACTGAAGCTTTCTTT.

J is TRBJ1-1 and V is TRBV20-1; D is undetermined. CDR3 size: 15 residues. Germline CDR1 is DFQATT and CDR2 is SNEGSKA (reference sequence). The V end was cut by 0 bases, the J end by 0 bases, with 11 bases between. CDR3 sequence: CSARDGQIMNTEAFF. CDR3 bases: TGCAGTGCTAGAGATGGTCAAATCATGAACACTGAAGCTTTCTTT.

This clonotype has only a few counts. The chain uses TRBV7-2 and TRBJ1-2; a possible D gene is TRBD1 (5 bases). CDR1 is SGHTA and CDR2 is FQGNSA in the germline V gene. CDR3 size: 15 residues. V was cut by 6 bases and J by 4 bases, with 18 bases left in between. CDR3 coding DNA: TGTGCCAGCAGTTTGTCGCCCACAGGAGTCTATGGCTACACCTTC. Its protein product is CASSLSPTGVYGYTF.

This clonotype was seen only a few times. This sequence joins TRBV10-2 and TRBJ2-7; the match to TRBD1 covers 11 bases. The CDR3 loop spans 16 amino acids. Germline V gene sequence: CDR1 WSHSY, CDR2 SAAADI. J was trimmed by 5 bases and V by 7 bases; bases with no gene match: 13. DNA for the CDR3: TGCGCCAGCATGATGGGACAGGGGGTTTGGAAGGACGAGCAGTACTTC. Its protein is CASMMGQGVWKDEQYF.